One and the same sample provided the 30 T cell receptor beta chains below, sequenced in a study of blood T cell repertoires in COVID-19 (dated by TCRdb to about 2020). Receptor libraries were prepared by the immunoSEQ multiplex PCR assay. Sourced from immuneACCESS, this table was stored by TCRdb with only in-frame sequences that have V and J called. A share of the clones is absent; for the studies checked, an unresolved V gene accounts for under half, and the remainder has no known explanation. Here the sample has 210,000 or so clones; 83% occur a single time. Of the sample, approximately 4.9% falls within the top ten clones. The sequencing sample was made of PBMCs or T cells enriched from blood (not recorded which). The source of these receptors is a woman in her 50s who had been exposed to COVID-19.

The chain couples TRBV21-1 to TRBJ2-3; the D segment call TRBD1 is taken from the table without a DNA check. TRBV21-1 is a pseudogene locus. The CDR3 loop spans 16 amino acids. In DNA form, the CDR3 reads TGTGCCAGCAGCAAAGAGGACAGGGACGTCCCAGATACGCAGTATTTT. Its translation: CASSKEDRDVPDTQYF.

This clone was observed a few times. The J gene is TRBJ1-4, the V gene TRBV7-9; no clear D. The CDR3 extends over 15 amino acids. Per the germline V gene, CDR1 is SEHNR and CDR2 is FQNEAQ (reference sequence). With 7 bases removed from V and 5 bases from J, the gap between germline ends came to 17 bases. For the CDR3, the DNA is TGTGCCAGCACCCTCGCGAGCGGCGGAAATGAAAAACTGTTTTTT. This encodes CASTLASGGNEKLFF. Full variable domain (missing parts from reference TRBV7-9 and TRBJ1-4): DTGVSQNPRHKITKRGQNVTFRCDPISEHNRLYWYRQTLGQGPEFLTYFQNEAQLEKSRLLSDRFSAERPKGSFSTLEIQRTEQGDSAMYLCASTLASGGNEKLFFGSGTQLSVL.

The chain has TRBV18 and TRBJ1-5; a possible D gene is TRBD1 (5 bases). Per the germline V gene, CDR1 is KGHSH and CDR2 is LQKENI. The CDR3 contains 14 residues. V gave up 3 bases and J gave up 3 bases, with 9 bases separating them. CDR3 nucleotides: TGTGCCAGCTCACCTCCGGGACTCAATCAGCCCCAGCATTTT. It specifies CASSPPGLNQPQHF.

The chain combines TRBV7-9 with TRBJ1-2; D unclear. The germline V gene encodes CDR1 SEHNR and CDR2 FQNEAQ (reference sequence). The CDR3 has 13 amino acids. V lost 1 base to trimming and J lost 8 bases, with 11 bases between them. The CDR3 sequence is CASSLVSWSGYTF. The CDR3 coding sequence is TGTGCCAGCAGCTTAGTGAGCTGGAGCGGCTACACCTTC.

This chain uses TRBV24-1 with TRBJ2-1, with TRBD2 identical over 11 bases. The CDR3 loop spans 14 amino acids. V dropped 5 bases and J dropped 9; count of bases not matched to a gene: 5. Germline V gene data show CDR1 as KGHDR and CDR2 as SFDVKD. DNA of the CDR3: TGTGCCACCAGTGCTAGCGGGGGGTCGGGTGAGCAGTTCTTC. It is translated as CATSASGGSGEQFF.

The chain employs TRBV7-9 and TRBJ1-5; D perhaps matches TRBD1 (6 bases). Germline V gives CDR1 SEHNR, CDR2 FQNEAQ (reference sequence). The CDR3 consists of 17 residues. V shed 5 bases and J shed 3 bases, with 20 bases lying between them. This CDR3 reads CASSPQLPGDTNQPQHF. The CDR3 nucleotides read TGTGCCAGCAGCCCCCAGCTCCCAGGGGATACCAATCAGCCCCAGCATTTT.

This chain links TRBV11-2 with TRBJ1-1; tentative D call: TRBD1 (5 bases). CDR3 length equals 14 residues. The V gene lost 3 bases and the J gene lost 3 bases, with 11 bases spanning the gap. Per the germline V gene, CDR1 is SGHAT and CDR2 is FQNNGV. The chain's CDR3 is CASSFGGRDTEAFF. CDR3 sequence (DNA): TGTGCCAGCAGCTTCGGGGGGAGGGACACTGAAGCTTTCTTT.

This clone turned up a few times. V is TRBV10-3 and J is TRBJ1-1, with D perhaps matching TRBD1 (5 bases). The CDR3 spans 15 residues. CDR1 is ENHRY, CDR2 SYGVKD, per germline. Trimming took 2 bases from V and 6 from J, leaving 16 bases between them. CDR3 sequence reads: CAISEPNGGRAEAFF. The CDR3 DNA reads as TGTGCCATCAGTGAGCCAAACGGGGGTCGGGCTGAAGCTTTCTTT.

The chain employs TRBV27 and TRBJ1-6, with D possibly being TRBD1 (5 bases). V gave up 3 bases and J gave up 7 bases, with 10 bases separating them. CDR1 is MNHEY and CDR2 is SMNVEV in the germline V gene (reference sequence). The CDR3 is 14 residues long. The CDR3 sequence is CASSFSGANSPLHF. CDR3 nucleotides: TGTGCCAGCAGTTTTTCTGGGGCCAATTCACCCCTCCACTTT.

The CDR3 here is CASSYSKASGDTGELFF. The CDR3 nucleotides read TGTGCCAGCAGTTACTCGAAGGCTAGCGGGGACACCGGGGAGCTGTTTTTT. This rearrangement joins TRBV6-2 or TRBV6-3 to TRBJ2-2; TRBD2 agrees at 9 bases. The junction had 5 bases not matched to a gene; V was cut back by 0 bases and J by 3 bases. The CDR3 has 17 residues. Germline CDR1 and CDR2: MNHEY and SVGEGT.

The V and J genes are TRBV5-5 and TRBJ2-7; TRBD2 matches at 7 bases. CDR1 and CDR2 from the germline V gene are SGHKS and YYEKEE (reference sequence). This CDR3 spans 14 amino acids. V lost 1 base to trimming and J lost 4 bases; unmatched junction nucleotides: 5. The CDR3 protein is CASSLLQAGYEQYF. Here the CDR3 DNA reads TGTGCCAGCAGCTTGTTGCAAGCGGGGTACGAGCAGTACTTC.

This chain's CDR3 is CASSLAGGQGGIGTEAFF. The CDR3, as DNA: TGCGCCAGCAGCTTGGCCGGAGGACAGGGAGGGATTGGCACTGAAGCTTTCTTT. The rearrangement uses TRBV5-1 and TRBJ1-1, with TRBD1 matching over 8 bases. Germline V CDR1 and CDR2: SGHRS, YFSETQ. CDR3 length equals 18 residues. V trimming: 0 bases; J trimming: 4 bases; junction bases outside the gene matches: 14. Supplemented by reference TRBV5-1 and TRBJ1-1, the full variable domain reads KAGVTQTPRYLIKTRGQQVTLSCSPISGHRSVSWYQQTPGQGLQFLFEYFSETQRNKGNFPGRFSGRQFSNSRSEMNVSTLELGDSALYLCASSLAGGQGGIGTEAFFGQGTRLTVV.

This clone was seen only once. The CDR3: CASELDKNTEAFF. Written as DNA, the CDR3 is TGTGCCAGTGAATTGGACAAGAACACTGAAGCTTTCTTT. The V call is TRBV12-3 or TRBV12-4, the J call TRBJ1-1; a possible D gene is TRBD1 (5 bases). V was trimmed by 9 bases and J by 1 base, leaving 12 bases between them. This CDR3 region has 13 residues.

The CDR3 DNA sequence: TGTGCCAGCAGCTCGAATGCGGGAGATACGCAGTATTTT. The encoded protein is CASSSNAGDTQYF. This chain links TRBV7-6 with TRBJ2-3, with TRBD2 as a possible D gene (5 bases). The V end was cut by 4 bases, the J end by 5 bases, with 10 bases between. Germline values: CDR1 SGHVS, CDR2 FNYEAQ. This CDR3 has 13 amino acids.

The chain carries TRBV2 and TRBJ1-4; D is undetermined. The CDR3 has 14 amino acids. V lost 4 bases, J lost 5 bases, and 11 bases lay in between. Germline-derived CDR1 and CDR2 are SNHLY and FYNNEI. The CDR3 DNA reads TGTGCCAGCAGTGGGAGGTCATTAAATGAAAAACTGTTTTTT. Translating gives CASSGRSLNEKLFF.

The rearrangement joins TRBV18 to TRBJ1-2, with 7 positions matching TRBD1. Trimming cost V 3 bases and J 6 bases; bases outside gene matches: 7. This CDR3 has 14 residues. Per germline, CDR1 KGHSH and CDR2 LQKENI. The CDR3 loop reads CASSPQGDSHGYTF. In DNA, the CDR3 is TGTGCCAGCTCACCTCAGGGGGACTCCCATGGCTACACCTTC.

This clone showed up just once. The chain recombines TRBV7-2 with TRBJ2-1; possible D gene TRBD2, 6 bases. The germline CDR1 and CDR2 sequences are SGHTA and FQGNSA. There are 12 residues in the CDR3. The V end lost 5 bases, the J end lost 7 bases, and 9 bases lay between the germline ends. This chain's CDR3 is CASSRGGNEQFF. In DNA, the CDR3 is TGTGCCAGCAGCCGAGGAGGGAATGAGCAGTTCTTC.

The V gene is TRBV3-1 (or the pseudogene TRBV3-2), the J gene TRBJ1-4; no reliable D call. There are 12 residues in the CDR3. CDR1 LGHDT and CDR2 YNNKEL come from the germline V gene (reference sequence). Trimming took 1 base from V and 6 from J, leaving 3 bases between them. Here the CDR3 DNA reads TGTGCCAGCAGCCAAGCCTATGAAAAACTGTTTTTT. Residues: CASSQAYEKLFF.

Only one count was recorded for this clone. The V and J genes are TRBV19 and TRBJ1-4; the D gene is possibly TRBD1 (6 bases). Germline V gene data show CDR1 as LNHDA and CDR2 as SQIVND (reference sequence). This CDR3 spans 21 amino acids. Trimming pared 8 bases from V and 0 bases from J, leaving 31 bases between. CDR3 region: CASRRRDINEGPSPTNEKLFF. In DNA form, the CDR3 reads TGTGCCAGTCGACGAAGGGACATTAATGAGGGGCCCAGTCCAACTAATGAAAAACTGTTTTTT.

The gene calls are TRBV9 and TRBJ2-3, with TRBD2 identical over 9 bases. Germline V gene data show CDR1 as SGDLS and CDR2 as YYNGEE. The J segment lost 6 bases and the V segment lost 2 bases, leaving 1 base of the junction unmatched. CDR3 length equals 13 residues. The CDR3 nucleotides are TGTGCCAGCAGCGTTGGGACTAGCGATACGCAGTATTTT. Translation gives CASSVGTSDTQYF.

CDR3: CASSFERGGQETQYF. In nucleotides, the CDR3 is TGCGCCAGCAGCTTCGAGCGGGGGGGCCAAGAGACCCAGTACTTC. This chain joins TRBV5-1 and TRBJ2-5, with 10 bases aligning to TRBD2. With V trimmed by 2 bases and J by 1 base, 2 bases remained unmatched. This CDR3 contains 15 residues. Per the germline V gene, CDR1 is SGHRS and CDR2 is YFSETQ.

This clone was found a few times. This sequence joins TRBV30 and TRBJ2-5; D is uncertain. CDR3 length: 11 residues. The germline V and J ends were trimmed by 0 bases and 3 bases, with 2 bases remaining between them. CDR1 and CDR2 from the germline V gene are GTSNPN and SVGIG (reference sequence). CDR3 region: CAWSVEETQYF. CDR3 DNA sequence: TGTGCCTGGAGTGTCGAAGAGACCCAGTACTTC. The full variable domain, with the rest looked up from reference TRBV30 and TRBJ2-5, is SQTIHQWPATLVQPVGSPLSLECTVEGTSNPNLYWYRQAAGRGLQLLFYSVGIGQISSEVPQNLSASRPQDRQFILSSKKLLLSDSGFYLCAWSVEETQYFGPGTRLLVL.

The chain has TRBV11-2 and TRBJ2-5; 10 nucleotides align to TRBD2. CDR3 length: 15 amino acids. J gave up 4 bases and V 5 bases, and 7 bases lay outside the gene matches. The germline gives CDR1 SGHAT, CDR2 FQNNGV. This CDR3 is CASSISGGALETQYF. The CDR3 region has the DNA TGTGCCAGCAGCATAAGCGGGGGGGCCTTAGAGACCCAGTACTTC.

V gene TRBV6-2 or TRBV6-3 combines with J gene TRBJ2-3, with 10 positions matching TRBD2. CDR3 length equals 15 residues. Per germline, CDR1 MNHEY and CDR2 SVGEGT. With V trimmed by 5 bases and J by 1 base, 3 bases remained unmatched. In DNA form, the CDR3 reads TGTGCCAGCAGTGTTCTAGCGGGGGGCACAGATACGCAGTATTTT. It encodes CASSVLAGGTDTQYF.

This chain connects TRBV6-5 to TRBJ2-7, with 8 bases aligning to TRBD1. Germline CDR1 reads MNHEY; CDR2 reads SVGAGI. V dropped 8 bases and J dropped 2; count of bases not matched to a gene: 2. The CDR3 sequence is 12 residues long. The CDR3 is CASGQGPYEQYF. CDR3 DNA sequence: TGTGCCAGCGGACAGGGCCCCTACGAGCAGTACTTC.

A note on this clone: The germline gene is not matched at one end of the junction; a read error may be the cause. This chain uses TRBV11-3 with TRBJ1-6; no reliable D call. The CDR3 totals 12 residues. The germline V gene has CDR1 SGHNT and CDR2 YENEEA. The CDR3 here is CASSSDNSPLHF. CDR3 sequence (DNA): TGTGCCAGCAGCTCCGATAATTCACCCCTCCACTTT.

V gene TRBV19 combines with J gene TRBJ2-6; D ambiguous. The germline V and J ends were trimmed by 1 base and 1 base, with 8 bases remaining between them. CDR1 is LNHDA, CDR2 SQIVND, per germline (reference sequence). The CDR3 contains 16 residues. This chain's CDR3 is CASSIVELSGANVLTF. The CDR3 DNA reads as TGTGCCAGTAGTATAGTCGAACTTTCTGGGGCCAACGTCCTGACTTTC.

The chain recombines TRBV6-6 with TRBJ1-5; D remains ambiguous. This CDR3 comprises 13 residues. Trimming pared 3 bases from V and 6 bases from J, leaving 9 bases between. Germline CDR1 reads MNHNY; CDR2 reads SVGAGI (reference sequence). The CDR3 bases are TGTGCCAGCAGTTATGAGGGTCGTCAGCCCCAGCATTTT. Protein sequence: CASSYEGRQPQHF.

The J gene is TRBJ1-4, the V gene TRBV11-2; D perhaps matches TRBD1 (5 bases). V dropped 2 bases and J dropped 5 bases, with 12 bases sitting between them. Germline V gene lookup returns CDR1 SGHAT and CDR2 FQNNGV. The CDR3 has 15 amino acids. The CDR3 bases are TGTGCCAGCAGCTTAATTAGCACAGGAAATGAAAAACTGTTTTTT. Translated: CASSLISTGNEKLFF.

The chain couples TRBV2 to TRBJ2-6; D gene unclear. V lost 4 bases and J 2 bases, leaving 6 bases between the germline ends. The CDR3 loop spans 14 amino acids. Looked up from germline, CDR1 is SNHLY and CDR2 is FYNNEI. This chain's CDR3 is CASSVAAGANVLTF. The DNA of the CDR3 is TGTGCCAGCAGTGTCGCAGCTGGGGCCAACGTCCTGACTTTC.